This T cell receptor beta chain was captured by sequencing in a study of control samples from healthy donors and cancer patients. Only in-frame clones appear in the TCRdb table, and some are missing; sequencing was by immunoSEQ multiplex PCR. The repertoire consists of some 130,000 clones, with around 92% occurring once and the leading ten covering 2.1%. The V end lost 1 base, the J end lost 1 base, and 8 bases lay between the germline ends. Germline V gene data show CDR1 as SGDLS and CDR2 as YYNGEE. The CDR3 covers 14 residues. The sample holds one count of this clone. The gene calls are TRBV9 and TRBJ1-1; no definite D call. The sequencing sample was made of blood. The clonotype originates from a woman in her 50s in good health. The CDR3: CASSVRGSNTEAFF. The DNA of the CDR3 is TGTGCCAGCAGCGTAAGAGGGTCGAACACTGAAGCTTTCTTT.